The present T cell receptor beta chain was sequenced within a study of T cell responses to AZD1222 COVID-19 vaccine. About this clone itself: No antigen is known for it.

Findings of the study overall: Nearly half of spike-specific TCRs reportedly target unmutated variant regions.

Profiling relied on immunoSEQ multiplex PCR, and the TCRdb table lists in-frame clones only, not all of them. In the table there are some 98,000 clones, 88% of which are singletons. CDR1 is SGDLS and CDR2 is YYNGEE in the germline V gene. The CDR3 has 15 amino acids. V shed 3 bases, J shed 2 bases, and the junction held 6 bases outside the gene matches. The specimen comprised peripheral blood, sampled 28 days after the second AZD1222 dose. This clonotype was obtained from an adult who received the AZD1222 COVID-19 vaccine. J is TRBJ1-2 and V is TRBV9, with 8 nucleotides matching TRBD1. The CDR3 loop is CASSARRQGNYGYTF. DNA for the CDR3: TGTGCCAGCAGCGCGCGCCGACAGGGGAACTATGGCTACACCTTC.